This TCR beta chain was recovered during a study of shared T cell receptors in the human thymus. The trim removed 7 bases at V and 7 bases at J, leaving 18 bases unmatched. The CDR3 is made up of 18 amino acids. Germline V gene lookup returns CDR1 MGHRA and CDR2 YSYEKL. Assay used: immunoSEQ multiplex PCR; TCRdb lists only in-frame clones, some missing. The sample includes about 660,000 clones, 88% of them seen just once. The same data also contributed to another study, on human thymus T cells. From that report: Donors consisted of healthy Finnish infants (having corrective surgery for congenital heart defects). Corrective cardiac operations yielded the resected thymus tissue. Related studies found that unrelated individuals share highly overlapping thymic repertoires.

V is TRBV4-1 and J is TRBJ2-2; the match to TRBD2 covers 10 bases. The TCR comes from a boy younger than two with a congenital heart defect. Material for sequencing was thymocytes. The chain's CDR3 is CASTQGDQLAGAYGELFF. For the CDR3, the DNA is TGCGCCAGCACTCAAGGAGACCAGCTAGCGGGAGCCTACGGGGAGCTGTTTTTT.